This T cell receptor (beta chain) was captured by sequencing in a study of T cell changes during pregnancy in multiple sclerosis. Produced via immunoSEQ multiplex PCR; TCRdb's table is partial and in-frame only. This table has some 60,000 clones, 75% to 90% appearing once. Trimming took off 0 bases at V and 6 bases at J, with 20 bases between the two ends. The CDR3 length is 17 residues. Per the germline V gene, CDR1 is LGHNA and CDR2 is YSLEER. This chain connects TRBV4-3 to TRBJ1-2, with D perhaps matching TRBD1 (6 bases). This material consisted of peripheral blood, taken after pregnancy. The receptor's source is a female donor with multiple sclerosis, enrolled in a pregnancy study. The CDR3 DNA follows: TGCGCCAGCAGCCAAGAAATAAGGTATTGGGGGCAGGATGGCTACACCTTC. It specifies CASSQEIRYWGQDGYTF.